This section outlines one T cell receptor (beta chain) sequence together with its context. Its antigen remains unknown. The data were produced by immunoSEQ multiplex PCR, yet TCRdb's version contains in-frame clones alone and is incomplete. The profile shows about 440,000 clones, 80% to 95% of them singletons. CDR3 length equals 15 residues. Trimming shortened V by 5 bases and J by 5 bases, and 18 bases separated the two germline ends. In germline, CDR1 is MDHEN, CDR2 SYDVKM. The treatment: 15 to 20 received Ad26.COV2.S at low or high dose, single or two shots; about five received placebo; per-sample allocation not given. Day 63 following the first vaccine or placebo injection was when the samples were taken. This entry belongs to a study of Ad26.COV2.S vaccination and SARS-CoV-2 variants. Background on the study: Trial arm assignment for the donor was COV1001 Ad26.COV2.S. Intramuscular Ad26.COV2.S at 5x10^10 or 1x10^11 viral particles.

Study-level points and caveats: CD8+ and CD4+ T cells specific for spike reportedly responded with substantial breadth after vaccination.

The chain couples TRBV28 to TRBJ2-5; tentatively, D is TRBD1 or TRBD2 (5 bases each). This sample comprised peripheral blood, obtained in a trial of Ad26.COV2.S vaccine versus placebo. The receptor comes from a person aged 18-60 years who received the Ad26.COV2.S COVID-19 vaccine or a placebo. DNA of the CDR3: TGTGCCAGCAGTCCCCTGACAGAAGGGGAGGAGACCCAGTACTTC. This sequence encodes CASSPLTEGEETQYF.